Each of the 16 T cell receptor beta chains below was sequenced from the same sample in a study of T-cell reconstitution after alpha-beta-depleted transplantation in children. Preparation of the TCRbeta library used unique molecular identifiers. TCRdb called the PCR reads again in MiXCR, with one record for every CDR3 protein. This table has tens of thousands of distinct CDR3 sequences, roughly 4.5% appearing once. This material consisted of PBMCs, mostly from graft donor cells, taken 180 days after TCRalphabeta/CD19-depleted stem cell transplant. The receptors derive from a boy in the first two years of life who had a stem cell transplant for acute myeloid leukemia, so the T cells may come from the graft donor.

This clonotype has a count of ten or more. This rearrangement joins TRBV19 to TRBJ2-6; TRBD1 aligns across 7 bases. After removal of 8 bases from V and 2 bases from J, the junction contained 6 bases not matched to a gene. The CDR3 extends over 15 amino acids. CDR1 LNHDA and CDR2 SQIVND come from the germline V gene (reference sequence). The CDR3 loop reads CASGSTGAGANVLTF. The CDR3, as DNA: TGTGCCAGTGGATCTACAGGGGCTGGGGCCAACGTCCTGACTTTC.

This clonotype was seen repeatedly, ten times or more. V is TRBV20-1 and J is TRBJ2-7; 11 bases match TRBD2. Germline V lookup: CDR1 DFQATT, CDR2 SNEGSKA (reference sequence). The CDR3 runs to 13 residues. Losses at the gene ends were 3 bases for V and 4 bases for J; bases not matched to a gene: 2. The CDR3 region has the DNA TGCAGTGCTAGCCCTAGCGGGGGGTACGAGCAGTACGTC. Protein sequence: CSASPSGGYEQYV.

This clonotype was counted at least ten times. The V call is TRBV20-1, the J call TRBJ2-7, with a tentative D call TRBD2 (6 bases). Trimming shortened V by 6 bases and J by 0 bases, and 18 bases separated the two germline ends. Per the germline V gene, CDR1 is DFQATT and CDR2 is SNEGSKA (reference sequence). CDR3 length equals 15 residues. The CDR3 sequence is CSAELGLGSSYEQYV. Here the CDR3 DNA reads TGCAGTGCCGAGCTGGGACTCGGATCCTCCTACGAGCAGTACGTC.

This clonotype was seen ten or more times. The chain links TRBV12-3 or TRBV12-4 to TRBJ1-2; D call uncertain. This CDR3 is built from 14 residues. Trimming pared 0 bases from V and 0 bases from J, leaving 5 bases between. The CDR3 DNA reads TGTGCCAGCAGTTTAGCGCTGGCTAACTATGGCTACACCTTC. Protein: CASSLALANYGYTF.

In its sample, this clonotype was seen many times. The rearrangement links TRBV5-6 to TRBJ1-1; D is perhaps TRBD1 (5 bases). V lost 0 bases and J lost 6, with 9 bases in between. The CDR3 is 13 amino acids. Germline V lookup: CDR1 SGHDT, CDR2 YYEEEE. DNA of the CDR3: TGTGCCAGCAGCTTGGGGGGCTGGGCTGAAGCTTTCTTT. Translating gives CASSLGGWAEAFF.

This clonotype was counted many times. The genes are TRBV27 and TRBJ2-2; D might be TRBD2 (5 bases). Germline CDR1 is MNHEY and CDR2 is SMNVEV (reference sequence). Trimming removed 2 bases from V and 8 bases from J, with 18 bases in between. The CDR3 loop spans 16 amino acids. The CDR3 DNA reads TGTGCCAGCAGTTTAGGAGACTACCTCCCTGGGGGGGAGCTGTTTTTT. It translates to CASSLGDYLPGGELFF.

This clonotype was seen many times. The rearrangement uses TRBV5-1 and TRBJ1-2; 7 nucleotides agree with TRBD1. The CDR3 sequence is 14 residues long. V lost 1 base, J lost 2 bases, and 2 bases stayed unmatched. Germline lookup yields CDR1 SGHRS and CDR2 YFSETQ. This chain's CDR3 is CASSLSTGNYGYTF. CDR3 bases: TGCGCCAGCAGCTTGTCGACAGGGAACTATGGCTACACCTTC.

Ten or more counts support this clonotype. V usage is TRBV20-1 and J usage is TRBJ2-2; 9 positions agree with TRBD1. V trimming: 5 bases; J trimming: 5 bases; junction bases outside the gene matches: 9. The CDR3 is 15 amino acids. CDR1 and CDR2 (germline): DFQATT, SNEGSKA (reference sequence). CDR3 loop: CSAPGTGSRTGELFF. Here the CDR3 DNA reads TGCAGTGCTCCCGGGACAGGGTCCCGGACCGGGGAGCTGTTTTTT.

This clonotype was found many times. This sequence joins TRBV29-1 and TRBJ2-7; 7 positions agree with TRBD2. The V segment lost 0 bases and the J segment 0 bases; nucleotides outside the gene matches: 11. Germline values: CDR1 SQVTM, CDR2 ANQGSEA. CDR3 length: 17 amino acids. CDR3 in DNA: TGCAGCGTTGAAGACTCCTCGACAGCGGGGCCCTCCTACGAGCAGTACTTC. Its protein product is CSVEDSSTAGPSYEQYF.

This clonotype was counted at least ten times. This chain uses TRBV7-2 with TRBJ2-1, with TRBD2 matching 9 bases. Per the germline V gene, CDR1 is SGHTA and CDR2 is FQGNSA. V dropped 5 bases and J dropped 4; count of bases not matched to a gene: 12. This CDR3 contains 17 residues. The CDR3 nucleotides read TGTGCCAGCAGCCTAGGGGGACTAGCCCGAAGGTACAATGAGCAGTTCTTC. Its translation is CASSLGGLARRYNEQFF.

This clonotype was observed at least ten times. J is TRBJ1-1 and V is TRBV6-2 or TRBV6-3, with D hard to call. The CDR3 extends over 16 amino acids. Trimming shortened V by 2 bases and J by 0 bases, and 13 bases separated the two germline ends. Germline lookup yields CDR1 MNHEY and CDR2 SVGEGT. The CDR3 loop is CASSYPWSVMNTEAFF. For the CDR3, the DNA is TGTGCCAGCAGTTACCCCTGGTCCGTAATGAACACTGAAGCTTTCTTT.

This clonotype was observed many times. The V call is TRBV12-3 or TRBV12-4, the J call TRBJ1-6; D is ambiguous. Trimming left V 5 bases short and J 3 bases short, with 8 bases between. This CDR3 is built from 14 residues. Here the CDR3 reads CASSRAGYNSPLHF. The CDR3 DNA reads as TGTGCCAGCAGTAGGGCGGGCTATAATTCACCCCTCCACTTT.

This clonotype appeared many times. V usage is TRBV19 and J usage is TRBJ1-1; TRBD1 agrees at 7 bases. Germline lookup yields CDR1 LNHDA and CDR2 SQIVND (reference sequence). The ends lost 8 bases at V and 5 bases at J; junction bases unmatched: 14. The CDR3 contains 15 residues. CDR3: CASRPWGQGETEAFF. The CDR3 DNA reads TGTGCCAGTCGCCCTTGGGGGCAGGGGGAGACTGAAGCTTTCTTT.

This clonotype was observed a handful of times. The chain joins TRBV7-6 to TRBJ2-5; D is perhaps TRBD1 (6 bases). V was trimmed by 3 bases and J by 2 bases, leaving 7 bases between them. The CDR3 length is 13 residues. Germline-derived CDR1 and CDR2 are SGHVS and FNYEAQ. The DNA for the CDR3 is TGTGCCAGCAGCTTTGGACAGCAAGAGACCCAGTACTTC. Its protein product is CASSFGQQETQYF.

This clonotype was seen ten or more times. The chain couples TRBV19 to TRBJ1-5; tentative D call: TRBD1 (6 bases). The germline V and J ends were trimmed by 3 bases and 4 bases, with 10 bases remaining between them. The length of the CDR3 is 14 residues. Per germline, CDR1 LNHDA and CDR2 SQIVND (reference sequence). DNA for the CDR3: TGTGCCAGTAGTATCTTAGGGGGTAATCAGCCCCAGCATTTT. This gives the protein CASSILGGNQPQHF.

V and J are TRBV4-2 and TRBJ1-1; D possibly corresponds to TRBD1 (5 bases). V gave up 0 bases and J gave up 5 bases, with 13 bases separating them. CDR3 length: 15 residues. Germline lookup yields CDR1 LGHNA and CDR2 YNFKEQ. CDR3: CASSQEWGPTTEAFF. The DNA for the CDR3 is TGTGCCAGCAGCCAAGAATGGGGCCCCACGACTGAAGCTTTCTTT.